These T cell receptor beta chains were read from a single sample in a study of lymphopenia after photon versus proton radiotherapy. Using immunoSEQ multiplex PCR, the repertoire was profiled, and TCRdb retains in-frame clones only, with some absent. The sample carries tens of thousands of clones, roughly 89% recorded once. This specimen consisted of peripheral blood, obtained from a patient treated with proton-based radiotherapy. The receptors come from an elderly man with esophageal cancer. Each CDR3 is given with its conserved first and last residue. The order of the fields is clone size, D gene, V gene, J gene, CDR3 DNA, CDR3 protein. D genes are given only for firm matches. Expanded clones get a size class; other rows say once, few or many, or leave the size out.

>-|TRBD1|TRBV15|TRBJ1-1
TGTGCCACCAGCCCCCGACAGGGCAACGCGAACACTGAAGCTTTCTTT
CATSPRQGNANTEAFF
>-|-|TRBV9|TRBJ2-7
TGTGCCAGCAGCGTAGGTCCGCCGGGGGTTGGCGAGCAGTACTTC
CASSVGPPGVGEQYF
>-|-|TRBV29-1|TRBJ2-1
TGCAGCGTTGGCTCAGGGGAAGACAATGAGCAGTTCTTC
CSVGSGEDNEQFF
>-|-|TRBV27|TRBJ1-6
TGTGCCAGCAGTTCATCTTATGGGGGGGGCGATTCACCCCTCCACTTT
CASSSSYGGGDSPLHF
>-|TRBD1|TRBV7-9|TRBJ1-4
TGTGCCAGCAGCCCTGGACAGGGGGATGAAAAACTGTTTTTT
CASSPGQGDEKLFF
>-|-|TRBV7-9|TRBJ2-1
TGTGCCAGCAGCCCTACACCAGGGGCATCGGGGGATGAGCAGTTCTTC
CASSPTPGASGDEQFF
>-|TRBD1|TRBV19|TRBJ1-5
TGTGCCAGTAGTAACACAGGGGATGGCAATCAGCCCCAGCATTTT
CASSNTGDGNQPQHF
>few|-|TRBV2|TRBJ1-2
TGTGCCAGCAGTGGAGGGCTCGATATCTATGGCTACACCTTC
CASSGGLDIYGYTF
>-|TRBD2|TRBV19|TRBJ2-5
TGTGCCAGTAGACTAGCGGGGGAGACCCAGTACTTC
CASRLAGETQYF
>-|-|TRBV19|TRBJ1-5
TGTGCCAGTAGTATAGGCGGGGGATCGAAGTTCAATCAGCCCCAGCATTTT
CASSIGGGSKFNQPQHF